This note documents a single T cell receptor (beta chain) sequence. The sequenced template was RNA, covering the TCR beta CDR3 region. The library came from an HTBI-primed first-round RT-PCR and a second-round multiplex PCR. One entry per CDR3 protein results from TCRdb running MiXCR on the multiplex PCR reads. The sample has some 370,000 distinct CDR3 sequences, roughly 17% seen once; the top ten hold about 2.4%. Germline CDR1 reads MDHEN; CDR2 reads SYDVKM. The CDR3 covers 15 residues. The V end was cut by 5 bases, the J end by 3 bases, with 16 bases between. This entry belongs to a study of Graves' ophthalmopathy and Graves' hyperthyroidism. The source of the PBMCs was 10 ml of fresh peripheral blood.

The sequenced material came from peripheral blood. The V gene is TRBV28, the J gene TRBJ1-1; D is perhaps TRBD1 (6 bases). The TCR originated in an adult woman with stable Graves' hyperthyroidism. CDR3 protein: CASSPWTERDTEAFF. The CDR3 nucleotides read TGTGCCAGCAGTCCTTGGACAGAAAGGGACACTGAAGCTTTCTTT.